This T cell receptor (beta chain) was documented in a study of blood T cell repertoires in COVID-19. Germline loops: CDR1 MGHRA, CDR2 YSYEKL. V gave up 5 bases and J gave up 3 bases; unmatched junction bases: 7. This CDR3 spans 14 amino acids. TCRdb keeps only in-frame clones here, not all; method: immunoSEQ multiplex PCR. The sample carries around 62,000 clones, more than 70% recorded once. V is TRBV4-1 and J is TRBJ2-7; TRBD2 agrees at 7 bases. The specimen sequenced was peripheral blood. The receptor's source is a man aged 45-65 years with active COVID-19. CDR3 sequence (DNA): TGCGCCAGCAGCAAAATAGCGGGCCGCTACGAGCAGTACTTC. Residues: CASSKIAGRYEQYF.